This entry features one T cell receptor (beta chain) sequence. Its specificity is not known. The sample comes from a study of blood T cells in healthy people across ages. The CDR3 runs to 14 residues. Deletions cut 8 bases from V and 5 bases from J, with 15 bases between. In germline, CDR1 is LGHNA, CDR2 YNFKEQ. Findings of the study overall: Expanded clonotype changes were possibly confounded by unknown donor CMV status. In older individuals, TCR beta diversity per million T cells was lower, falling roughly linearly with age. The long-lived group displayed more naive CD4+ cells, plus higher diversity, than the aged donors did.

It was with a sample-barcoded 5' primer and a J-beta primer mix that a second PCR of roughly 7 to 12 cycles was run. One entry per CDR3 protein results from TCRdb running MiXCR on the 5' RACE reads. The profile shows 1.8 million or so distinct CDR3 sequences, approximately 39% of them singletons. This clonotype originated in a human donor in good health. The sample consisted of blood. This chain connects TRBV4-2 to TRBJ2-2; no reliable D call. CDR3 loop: CASQGALTTGELFF. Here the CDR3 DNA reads TGTGCCAGCCAAGGAGCGCTAACTACCGGGGAGCTGTTTTTT.